The 2 T cell receptor beta chains presented below share a single source sample, sequenced in a study of blood T cell repertoires in COVID-19. Only in-frame clones appear in the TCRdb table, and some are missing; sequencing was by immunoSEQ multiplex PCR. The sample holds about 120,000 clones; over 75% are singletons and the top ten take about 5%. Sequenced: peripheral blood. The source is a woman aged 65 to 85 with acute or convalescent COVID-19.

Only a few counts were recorded for this clone. The chain carries TRBV3-1 (or the pseudogene TRBV3-2) and TRBJ1-6; 7 nucleotides agree with TRBD1. CDR1 is LGHDT and CDR2 is YNNKEL in the germline V gene (reference sequence). The CDR3 is made up of 16 amino acids. With 0 bases clipped from V and 7 bases from J, the junction kept 6 bases outside the gene matches. The CDR3 DNA reads TGTGCCAGCAGCCAAGACCCAGGGGGTTGGAATTCACCCCTCCACTTT. Translation gives CASSQDPGGWNSPLHF.

This rearrangement joins TRBV3-1 (or the pseudogene TRBV3-2) to TRBJ1-6, with 7 positions matching TRBD1. The CDR3 has 14 residues. With 4 bases clipped from V and 7 bases from J, the junction kept 4 bases outside the gene matches. The germline CDR1 and CDR2 sequences are LGHDT and YNNKEL (reference sequence). CDR3 nucleotides: TGTGCCAGCAGCCCCAGGGGGAGGAATTCACCCCTCCACTTT. Its protein product is CASSPRGRNSPLHF.